Described below is a single T cell receptor (beta chain) sequence and its context. With V trimmed by 3 bases and J by 6 bases, 4 bases remained unmatched. The CDR3 extends over 14 amino acids. In germline, CDR1 is WSHSY, CDR2 SAAADI. Two negative PCRs, clearance, or symptom resolution characterized the recovered Cohort 3 donors. Original data processing: Using reference gene primer amplification, nucleated cell counts were estimated. Only in-frame clones appear in the TCRdb table, and some are missing; sequencing was by immunoSEQ multiplex PCR. The DNA was the basis for D and trimming; V, J and clone size are from that table. The top ten clones hold about 1.5% of a sample with 300,000 to 450,000 clones, more than 75% of them seen once. This sample was included in a study of blood T cell repertoires in COVID-19.

The chain employs TRBV10-2 and TRBJ1-5, with TRBD1 matching 8 bases. The sequenced sample was PBMCs or T cells enriched from blood (not recorded which). The TCR sequence derives from a man younger than 40 who had recovered from COVID-19. In nucleotides, the CDR3 is TGCGCCAGCAGTGAAACAGGGGGTAGTCAGCCCCAGCATTTT. It encodes CASSETGGSQPQHF.